This entry lists 16 T cell receptor beta chains sequenced from one sample in a study of T cell responses to AZD1222 COVID-19 vaccine. Sequencing used immunoSEQ multiplex PCR; TCRdb keeps in-frame clones, though not all of them. The sample carries 170,000 or so clones, around 87% recorded once. This specimen was peripheral blood, taken on day 0 of AZD1222 vaccination. The receptor source for this set is an adult in good health.

This chain uses TRBV9 with TRBJ1-2; 10 bases fit TRBD1. CDR3 length: 15 residues. Germline trimming cut 0 bases from V and 7 bases from J; bases unmatched to any gene: 6. Germline V CDR1 and CDR2: SGDLS, YYNGEE. The CDR3 nucleotides are TGTGCCAGCAGCGTAGACCGGGACAGGGGTTTTGGCTACACCTTC. Protein: CASSVDRDRGFGYTF. The full variable domain, with the rest looked up from reference TRBV9 and TRBJ1-2, is DSGVTQTPKHLITATGQRVTLRCSPRSGDLSVYWYQQSLDQGLQFLIQYYNGEERAKGNILERFSAQQFPDLHSELNLSSLELGDSALYFCASSVDRDRGFGYTFGSGTRLTVV.

The chain couples TRBV2 to TRBJ1-2, with 8 bases aligning to TRBD1. Germline V lookup: CDR1 SNHLY, CDR2 FYNNEI. After removal of 5 bases from V and 4 bases from J, the junction contained 9 bases not matched to a gene. The CDR3 is 15 residues long. The CDR3 DNA follows: TGTGCCAGCAGTACCGATCAGGGGGCCTCCTATGGCTACACCTTC. Translating it yields CASSTDQGASYGYTF.

The chain couples TRBV28 to TRBJ1-2, with a tentative D call TRBD1 (5 bases). V shed 7 bases and J shed 8 bases, with 14 bases lying between them. CDR3 length equals 12 residues. CDR1 MDHEN and CDR2 SYDVKM come from the germline V gene. Here the CDR3 DNA reads TGTGCCAGCACCCTTGGGGCGAAAGGCTACACCTTC. Translation gives CASTLGAKGYTF.

The rearrangement links TRBV9 to TRBJ2-7; TRBD2 matches at 7 bases. V lost 0 bases, J lost 0 bases, and 6 bases stayed unmatched. From germline, CDR1 is SGDLS and CDR2 YYNGEE. This CDR3 spans 16 amino acids. DNA of the CDR3: TGTGCCAGCAGCGTAGCGGGAGGCGGGAGCTCCTACGAGCAGTACTTC. Its translation is CASSVAGGGSSYEQYF.

The chain combines TRBV3-1 (or the pseudogene TRBV3-2) with TRBJ2-1; 11 nucleotides line up with TRBD2. The CDR3 length is 17 residues. V lost 4 bases to trimming and J lost 8 bases; unmatched junction nucleotides: 13. Germline lookup yields CDR1 LGHDT and CDR2 YNNKEL (reference sequence). DNA of the CDR3: TGTGCCAGCAGCCCACGCTCTACTAGCGGGAGTCTCGATGAGCAGTTCTTC. It yields the protein CASSPRSTSGSLDEQFF.

The gene calls are TRBV6-4 and TRBJ1-4, with D maybe TRBD1 (5 bases). The CDR3 is 18 amino acids. Germline V gene data show CDR1 as MRHNA and CDR2 as SNTAGT. Deletions cut 0 bases from V and 0 bases from J, with 14 bases between. CDR3 region: CASSDSQQGPSTNEKLFF. The DNA of the CDR3 is TGTGCCAGCAGTGACTCCCAGCAGGGACCTTCAACTAATGAAAAACTGTTTTTT.

The rearrangement links TRBV6-5 to TRBJ1-2, with 8 bases identical to TRBD1. V gave up 6 bases and J gave up 8 bases; unmatched junction bases: 5. CDR1 is MNHEY, CDR2 SVGAGI, per germline. The CDR3 has 12 residues. As DNA, the CDR3 is TGTGCCAGCAGCACAGGGGGTAACGGCTACACCTTC. Amino acid sequence: CASSTGGNGYTF.

The chain has TRBV6-4 and TRBJ1-1; tentatively, D is TRBD1 (6 bases). V was cut by 6 bases and J by 1 base, with 15 bases left in between. This CDR3 comprises 15 residues. The germline gives CDR1 MRHNA, CDR2 SNTAGT. The CDR3 here is CASRPGDLSNTEAFF. The CDR3 DNA is TGTGCCAGCAGGCCAGGGGATCTATCGAACACTGAAGCTTTCTTT.

The genes are TRBV28 and TRBJ2-7; D is undetermined. This CDR3 has 13 residues. Trimming removed 2 bases at V and 3 bases at J, with 8 bases between. Per the germline V gene, CDR1 is MDHEN and CDR2 is SYDVKM. CDR3: CASSLAAVYEQYF. The CDR3 DNA sequence: TGTGCCAGCAGTTTAGCGGCGGTCTACGAGCAGTACTTC.

With regard to this clone: This specimen includes other DNA sequences encoding the same CDR3. The J gene is TRBJ1-1, the V gene TRBV5-1; the D is unclear. Trimming removed 0 bases at V and 4 bases at J, with 7 bases between. CDR3 size: 13 residues. Germline CDR1 SGHRS, CDR2 YFSETQ. CDR3 region: CASSLEGGTEAFF. For the CDR3, the DNA is TGCGCCAGCAGCTTGGAGGGAGGCACTGAAGCTTTCTTT.

The chain couples TRBV29-1 to TRBJ2-1, with 9 bases fitting TRBD2. V was pared by 7 bases and J by 4 bases, with 11 bases of the junction left unmatched. Germline-derived CDR1 and CDR2 are SQVTM and ANQGSEA. The CDR3 is 15 residues long. CDR3 protein: CSADGAGGRYNEQFF. CDR3 DNA sequence: TGCAGCGCTGATGGCGCGGGGGGGCGGTACAATGAGCAGTTCTTC.

The V and J genes are TRBV30 and TRBJ1-6; 11 bases line up with TRBD1. Looked up from germline, CDR1 is GTSNPN and CDR2 is SVGIG (reference sequence). This CDR3 contains 15 residues. V was clipped by 3 bases and J by 8 bases; unmatched bases: 6. In DNA, the CDR3 is TGTGCCTGGAGGATTCGGGACAGGGGGTATTCACCCCTCCACTTT. It encodes CAWRIRDRGYSPLHF. Combining the CDR3 with reference TRBV30 and TRBJ1-6 gives the whole variable domain SQTIHQWPATLVQPVGSPLSLECTVEGTSNPNLYWYRQAAGRGLQLLFYSVGIGQISSEVPQNLSASRPQDRQFILSSKKLLLSDSGFYLCAWRIRDRGYSPLHFGNGTRLTVT.

V and J are TRBV19 and TRBJ2-1; D is unresolved. This CDR3 comprises 15 residues. Germline values: CDR1 LNHDA, CDR2 SQIVND (reference sequence). V gave up 3 bases and J gave up 0 bases, with 9 bases separating them. The CDR3 sequence: CASSISRSSYNEQFF. The DNA for the CDR3 is TGTGCCAGTAGTATCAGCCGGAGCTCCTACAATGAGCAGTTCTTC.

The chain uses TRBV16 and TRBJ1-4, with D maybe TRBD1 (6 bases). The V gene's germline CDR1 is KGHSY and CDR2 FQNENV. The CDR3 sequence is 14 residues long. V lost 4 bases to trimming and J lost 7 bases, with 13 bases between them. CDR3 DNA sequence: TGTGCCAGCAGCCGGAGACAGGCAGGTGAAAAACTGTTTTTT. Translated: CASSRRQAGEKLFF.

The chain recombines TRBV27 with TRBJ2-7; TRBD1 or TRBD2 may be the D gene (5 bases each). The germline gives CDR1 MNHEY, CDR2 SMNVEV (reference sequence). V gave up 7 bases and J gave up 0 bases, with 13 bases separating them. CDR3 size: 14 residues. The CDR3 region is CASKMVGTSYEQYF. CDR3 bases: TGTGCCAGCAAAATGGTCGGGACCTCCTACGAGCAGTACTTC.

This clone was seen once. V gene TRBV3-1 (or the pseudogene TRBV3-2) combines with J gene TRBJ2-6; D gene ambiguous. Trimming stripped 4 bases from V and 0 bases from J, with 13 bases between. Germline V gene data show CDR1 as LGHDT and CDR2 as YNNKEL (reference sequence). The CDR3 runs 17 residues. The CDR3 DNA is TGTGCCAGCAGCCTTTTGTCAGGCAGCTCTGGGGCCAACGTCCTGACTTTC. This encodes CASSLLSGSSGANVLTF.